The sequence of this TCR beta chain was determined in a study of patients and donors after allogeneic stem cell transplantation. This clonotype has only a few counts. Via MiXCR, TCRdb re-called the RT-PCR reads, giving one row per CDR3 protein. Counted here are 920,000 or so distinct CDR3 sequences, over 15% occurring once; the ten biggest clones make up 6%. The V end was cut by 1 base, the J end by 4 bases, with 17 bases between. Germline CDR1 SGHDT, CDR2 YYEEEE. The CDR3 spans 16 residues. This TCR derives from a human donor who was either an allogeneic HSCT recipient or a stem cell or donor lymphocyte infusion donor (not recorded which). It is not recorded whose cells these are; they may come from a transplant donor. The gene calls are TRBV5-6 and TRBJ1-1, with D perhaps matching TRBD1 (5 bases). The sample comprised blood, either unsorted or a sorted T cell fraction (not recorded which). CDR3 sequence (DNA): TGTGCCAGCAGCTTGAGAACAACGACCGGGGGCACTGAAGCTTTCTTT. It codes for CASSLRTTTGGTEAFF.